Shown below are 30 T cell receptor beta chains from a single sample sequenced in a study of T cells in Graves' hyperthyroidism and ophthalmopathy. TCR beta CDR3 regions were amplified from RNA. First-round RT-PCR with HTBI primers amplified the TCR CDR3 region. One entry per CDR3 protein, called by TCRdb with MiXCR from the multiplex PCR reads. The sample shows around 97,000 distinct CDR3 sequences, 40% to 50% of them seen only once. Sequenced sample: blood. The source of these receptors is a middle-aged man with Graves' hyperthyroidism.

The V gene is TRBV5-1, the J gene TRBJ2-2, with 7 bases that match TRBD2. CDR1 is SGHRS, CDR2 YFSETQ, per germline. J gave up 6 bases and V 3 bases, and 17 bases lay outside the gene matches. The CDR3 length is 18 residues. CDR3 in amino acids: CASSSPSPTSPVSGELFF. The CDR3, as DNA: TGCGCCAGCAGCTCACCGTCGCCGACTAGCCCCGTTTCCGGGGAGCTGTTTTTT. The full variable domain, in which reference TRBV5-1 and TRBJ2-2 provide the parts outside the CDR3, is KAGVTQTPRYLIKTRGQQVTLSCSPISGHRSVSWYQQTPGQGLQFLFEYFSETQRNKGNFPGRFSGRQFSNSRSEMNVSTLELGDSALYLCASSSPSPTSPVSGELFFGEGSRLTVL.

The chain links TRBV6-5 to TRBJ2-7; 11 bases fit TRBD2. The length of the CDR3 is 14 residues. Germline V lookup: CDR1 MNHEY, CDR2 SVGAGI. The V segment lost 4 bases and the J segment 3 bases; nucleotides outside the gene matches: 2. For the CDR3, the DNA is TGTGCCAGCAGTTGGGGACTAGCGGACTACGAGCAGTACTTC. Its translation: CASSWGLADYEQYF.

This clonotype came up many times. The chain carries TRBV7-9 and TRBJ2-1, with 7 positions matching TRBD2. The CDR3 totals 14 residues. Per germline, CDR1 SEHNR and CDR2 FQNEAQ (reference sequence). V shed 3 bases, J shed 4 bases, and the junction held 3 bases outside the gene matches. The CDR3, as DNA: TGTGCCAGCAGCTTTCCGCGGGGGTACAATGAGCAGTTCTTC. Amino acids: CASSFPRGYNEQFF.

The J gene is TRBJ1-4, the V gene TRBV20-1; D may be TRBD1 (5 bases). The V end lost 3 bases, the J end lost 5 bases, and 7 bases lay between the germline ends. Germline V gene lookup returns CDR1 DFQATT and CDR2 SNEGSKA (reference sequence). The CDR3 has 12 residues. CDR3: CSARGENEKLFF. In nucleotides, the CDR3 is TGCAGTGCTAGGGGGGAGAATGAAAAACTGTTTTTT.

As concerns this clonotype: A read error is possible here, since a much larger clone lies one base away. The CDR3 protein is CANSYTGFDGYTF. CDR3 nucleotide sequence: TGTGCCAACAGTTACACGGGGTTCGATGGCTACACCTTC. The rearrangement uses TRBV6-2 or TRBV6-3 and TRBJ1-2, with unresolved D. This CDR3 is 13 amino acids long. The V gene's germline CDR1 is MNHEY and CDR2 SVGEGT.

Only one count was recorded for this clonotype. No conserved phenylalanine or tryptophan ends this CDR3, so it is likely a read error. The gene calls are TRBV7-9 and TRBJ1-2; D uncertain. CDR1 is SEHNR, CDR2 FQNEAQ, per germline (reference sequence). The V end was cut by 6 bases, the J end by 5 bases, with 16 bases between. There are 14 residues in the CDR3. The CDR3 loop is CASSLGRMGYGYTL. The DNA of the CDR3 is TGTGCCAGCAGTTTGGGGAGAATGGGTTATGGCTACACCTTA.

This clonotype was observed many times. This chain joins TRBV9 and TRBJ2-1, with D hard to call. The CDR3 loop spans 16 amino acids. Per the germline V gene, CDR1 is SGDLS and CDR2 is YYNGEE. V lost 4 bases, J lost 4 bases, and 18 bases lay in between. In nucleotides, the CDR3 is TGTGCCAGCAGCCCTCCTTCGGGCCGTACATACAATGAGCAGTTCTTC. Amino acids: CASSPPSGRTYNEQFF.

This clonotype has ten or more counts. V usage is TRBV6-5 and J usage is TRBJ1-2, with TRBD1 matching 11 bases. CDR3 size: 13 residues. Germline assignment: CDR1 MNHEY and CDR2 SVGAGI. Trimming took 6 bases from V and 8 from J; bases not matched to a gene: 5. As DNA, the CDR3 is TGTGCCAGCAGCCCGGGACAGGGGGGAGGCTACACCTTC. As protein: CASSPGQGGGYTF.

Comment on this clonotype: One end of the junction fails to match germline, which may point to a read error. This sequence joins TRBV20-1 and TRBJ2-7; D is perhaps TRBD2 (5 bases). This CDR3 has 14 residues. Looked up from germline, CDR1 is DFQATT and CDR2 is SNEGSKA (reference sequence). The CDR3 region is CSTRGRSNTGEQYF. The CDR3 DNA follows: TGCAGTACTAGAGGACGGTCGAACACCGGGGAGCAGTACTTC.

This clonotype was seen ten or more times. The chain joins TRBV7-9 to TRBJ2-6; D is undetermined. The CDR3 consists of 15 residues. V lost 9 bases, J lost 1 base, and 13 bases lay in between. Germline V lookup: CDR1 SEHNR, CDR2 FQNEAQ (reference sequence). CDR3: CARAAVKSGANVLTF. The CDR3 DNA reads TGTGCCAGGGCGGCCGTAAAGTCTGGGGCCAACGTCCTGACTTTC.

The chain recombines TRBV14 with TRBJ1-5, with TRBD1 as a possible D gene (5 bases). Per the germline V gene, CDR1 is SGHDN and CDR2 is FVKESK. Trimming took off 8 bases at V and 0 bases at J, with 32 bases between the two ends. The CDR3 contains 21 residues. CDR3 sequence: CASSPFRAGHRVTDSNQPQHF. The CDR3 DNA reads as TGTGCCAGCTCACCATTCAGGGCGGGCCACAGAGTAACTGATAGCAATCAGCCCCAGCATTTT.

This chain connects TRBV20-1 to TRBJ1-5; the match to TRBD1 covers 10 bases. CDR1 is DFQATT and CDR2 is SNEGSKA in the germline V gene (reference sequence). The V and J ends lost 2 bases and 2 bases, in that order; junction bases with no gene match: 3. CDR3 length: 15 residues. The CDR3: CSARSGTGGNQPQHF. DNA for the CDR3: TGCAGTGCTAGATCCGGGACAGGGGGCAATCAGCCCCAGCATTTT.

CDR3 amino acids: CATSDSGTSGFF. CDR3 nucleotide sequence: TGTGCCACCAGTGATTCTGGCACCTCGGGTTTCTTT. This chain uses TRBV24-1 with TRBJ1-1; D ambiguous. V gave up 2 bases and J gave up 13 bases, with 13 bases separating them. Germline V gives CDR1 KGHDR, CDR2 SFDVKD. This CDR3 is built from 12 residues.

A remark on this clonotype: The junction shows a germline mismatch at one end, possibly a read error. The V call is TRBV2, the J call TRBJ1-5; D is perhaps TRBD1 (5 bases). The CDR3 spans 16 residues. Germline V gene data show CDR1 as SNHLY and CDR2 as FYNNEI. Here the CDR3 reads CASSGGLAGYNEPQHF. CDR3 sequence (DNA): TGTGCCAGCAGTGGGGGACTAGCGGGTTACAATGAGCCCCAGCATTTT. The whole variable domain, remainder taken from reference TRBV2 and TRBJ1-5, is EPEVTQTPSHQVTQMGQEVILRCVPISNHLYFYWYRQILGQKVEFLVSFYNNEISEKSEIFDDQFSVERPDGSNFTLKIRSTKLEDSAMYFCASSGGLAGYNEPQHFGDGTRLSIL.

DNA for the CDR3: TGTGCCAGCAGACAACTCGGGGACAGGAGTTCAGGGGCCAACGTCCTGACTTTC. Its translation is CASRQLGDRSSGANVLTF. The rearrangement uses TRBV6-6 and TRBJ2-6; 8 positions agree with TRBD1. CDR3 length: 18 residues. J was trimmed by 4 bases and V by 6 bases; bases with no gene match: 14. Germline V gives CDR1 MNHNY, CDR2 SVGAGI (reference sequence).

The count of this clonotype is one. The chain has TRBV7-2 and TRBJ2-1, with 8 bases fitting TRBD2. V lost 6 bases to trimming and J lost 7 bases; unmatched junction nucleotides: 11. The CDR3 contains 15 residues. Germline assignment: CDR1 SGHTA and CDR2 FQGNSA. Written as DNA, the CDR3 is TGTGCCAGCAGGGGGCGGGGGGCGCAGAGTAATGAGCAGTTCTTC. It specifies CASRGRGAQSNEQFF. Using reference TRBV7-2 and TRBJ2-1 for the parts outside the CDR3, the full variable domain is GAGVSQSPSNKVTEKGKDVELRCDPISGHTALYWYRQSLGQGLEFLIYFQGNSAPDKSGLPSDRFSAERTGGSVSTLTIQRTQQEDSAVYLCASRGRGAQSNEQFFGPGTRLTVL.

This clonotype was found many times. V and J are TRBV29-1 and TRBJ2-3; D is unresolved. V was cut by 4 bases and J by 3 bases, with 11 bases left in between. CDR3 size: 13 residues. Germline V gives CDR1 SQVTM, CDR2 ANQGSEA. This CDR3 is CSVGQRITDTQYF. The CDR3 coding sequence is TGCAGCGTTGGCCAAAGGATAACAGATACGCAGTATTTT.

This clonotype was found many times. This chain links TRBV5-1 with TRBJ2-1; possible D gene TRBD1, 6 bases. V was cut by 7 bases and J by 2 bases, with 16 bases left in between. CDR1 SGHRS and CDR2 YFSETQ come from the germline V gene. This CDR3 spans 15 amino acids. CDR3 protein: CASDTGQLTYNEQFF. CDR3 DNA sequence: TGCGCCAGCGACACAGGGCAGTTAACCTACAATGAGCAGTTCTTC.

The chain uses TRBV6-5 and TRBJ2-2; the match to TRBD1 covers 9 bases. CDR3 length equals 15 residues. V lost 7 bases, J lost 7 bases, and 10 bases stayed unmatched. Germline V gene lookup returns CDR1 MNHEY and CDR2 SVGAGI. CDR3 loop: CASKAQGAQIGELFF. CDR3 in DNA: TGTGCCAGCAAAGCACAGGGGGCGCAAATCGGGGAGCTGTTTTTT.

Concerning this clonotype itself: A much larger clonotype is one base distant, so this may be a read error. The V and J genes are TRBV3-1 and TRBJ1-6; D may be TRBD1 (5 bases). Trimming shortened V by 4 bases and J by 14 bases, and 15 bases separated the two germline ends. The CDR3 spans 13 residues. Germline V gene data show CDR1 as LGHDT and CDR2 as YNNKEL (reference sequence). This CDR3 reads CASSLGRGGSLHF. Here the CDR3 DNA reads TGTGCCAGCAGCCTGGGACGGGGCGGTTCCCTCCACTTT.

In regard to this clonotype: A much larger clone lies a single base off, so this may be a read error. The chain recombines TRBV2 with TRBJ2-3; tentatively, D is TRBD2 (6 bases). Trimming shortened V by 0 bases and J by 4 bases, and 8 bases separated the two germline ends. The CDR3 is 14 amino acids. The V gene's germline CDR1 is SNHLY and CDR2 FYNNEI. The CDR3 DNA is TGTGCCAGCAGTGAAGCGGGAGGCCCAGATACGCAGTATTTT. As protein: CASSEAGGPDTQYF.

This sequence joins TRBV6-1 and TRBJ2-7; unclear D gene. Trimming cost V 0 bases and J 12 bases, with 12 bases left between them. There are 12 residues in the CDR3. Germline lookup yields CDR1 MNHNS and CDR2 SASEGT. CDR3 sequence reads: CASSEAASGRYF. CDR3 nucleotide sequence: TGTGCCAGCAGTGAAGCAGCGTCCGGGCGGTACTTC.

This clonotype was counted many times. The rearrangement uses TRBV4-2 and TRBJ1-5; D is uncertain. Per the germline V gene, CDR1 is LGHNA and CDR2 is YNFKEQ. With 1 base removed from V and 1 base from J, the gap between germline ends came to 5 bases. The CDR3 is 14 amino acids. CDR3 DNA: TGTGCCAGCAGCCAAGGTAGGAGCAATCAGCCCCAGCATTTT. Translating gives CASSQGRSNQPQHF.

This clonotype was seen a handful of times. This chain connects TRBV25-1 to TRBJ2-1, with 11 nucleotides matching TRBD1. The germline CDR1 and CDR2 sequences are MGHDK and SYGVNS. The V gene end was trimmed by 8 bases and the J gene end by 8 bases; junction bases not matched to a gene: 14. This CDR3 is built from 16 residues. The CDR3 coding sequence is TGTGCCAGCTCACGACTGGGACAGGGGGTAGGCGATGAGCAGTTCTTC. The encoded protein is CASSRLGQGVGDEQFF.

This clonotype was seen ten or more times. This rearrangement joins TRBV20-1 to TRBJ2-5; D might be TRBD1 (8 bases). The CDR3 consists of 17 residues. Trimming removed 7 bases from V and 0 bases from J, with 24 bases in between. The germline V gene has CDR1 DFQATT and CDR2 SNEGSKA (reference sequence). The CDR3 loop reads CSEHTGGTGWYQETQYF. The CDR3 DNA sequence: TGCAGTGAACACACCGGGGGGACAGGATGGTACCAAGAGACCCAGTACTTC.

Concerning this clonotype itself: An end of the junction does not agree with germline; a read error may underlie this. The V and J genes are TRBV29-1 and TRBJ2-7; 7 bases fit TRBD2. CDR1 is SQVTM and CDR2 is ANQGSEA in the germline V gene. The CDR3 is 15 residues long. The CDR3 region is CSVGLTGEGPFEHYF. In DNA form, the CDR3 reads TGCAGCGTAGGCCTTACGGGGGAGGGCCCTTTCGAGCATTACTTC.

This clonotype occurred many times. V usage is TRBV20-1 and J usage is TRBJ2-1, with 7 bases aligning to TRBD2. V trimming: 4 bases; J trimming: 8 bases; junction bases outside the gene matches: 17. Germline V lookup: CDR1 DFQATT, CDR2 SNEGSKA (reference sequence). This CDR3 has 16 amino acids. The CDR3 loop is CSATIRSAGALDEQFF. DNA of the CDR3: TGCAGTGCTACAATCCGATCGGCGGGAGCCCTTGATGAGCAGTTCTTC.

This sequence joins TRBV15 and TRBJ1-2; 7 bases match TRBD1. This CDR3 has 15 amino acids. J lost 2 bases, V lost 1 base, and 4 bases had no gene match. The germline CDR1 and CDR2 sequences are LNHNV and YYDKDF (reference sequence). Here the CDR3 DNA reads TGTGCCACCAGCAGAGGGGACAGTCCGAACTATGGCTACACCTTC. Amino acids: CATSRGDSPNYGYTF.

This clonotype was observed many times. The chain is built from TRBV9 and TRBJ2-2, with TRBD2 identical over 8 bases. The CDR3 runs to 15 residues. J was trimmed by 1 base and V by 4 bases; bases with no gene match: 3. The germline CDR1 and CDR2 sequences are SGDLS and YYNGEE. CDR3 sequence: CASSRSGGNTGELFF. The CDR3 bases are TGTGCCAGCAGCCGGAGCGGGGGGAACACCGGGGAGCTGTTTTTT.

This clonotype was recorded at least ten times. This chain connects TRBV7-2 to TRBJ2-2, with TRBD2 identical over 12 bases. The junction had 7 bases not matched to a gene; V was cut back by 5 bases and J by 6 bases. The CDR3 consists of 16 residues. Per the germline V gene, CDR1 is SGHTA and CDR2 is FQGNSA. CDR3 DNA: TGTGCCAGCAGCCAACGACTAGCGGGAGTATCCGGGGAGCTGTTTTTT. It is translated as CASSQRLAGVSGELFF. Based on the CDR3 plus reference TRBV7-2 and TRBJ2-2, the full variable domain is GAGVSQSPSNKVTEKGKDVELRCDPISGHTALYWYRQSLGQGLEFLIYFQGNSAPDKSGLPSDRFSAERTGGSVSTLTIQRTQQEDSAVYLCASSQRLAGVSGELFFGEGSRLTVL.